This T cell receptor (beta chain) was documented in a study of shared clonotypes between healthy human individuals. The protocol was immunoSEQ multiplex PCR, while the TCRdb copy is restricted to in-frame clones and leaves out a portion. The table includes some 790,000 clones, around 77% detected once. Of note for this clone: Its antigen is as yet unknown.

Study findings and constraints: Generally, estimated richness proved larger in naive subsets than it did in memory subsets. Rarefaction revealed incomplete sorted-subset sequencing despite large depth.

Trimming pared 2 bases from V and 3 bases from J, leaving 19 bases between. The CDR3 has 18 amino acids. In germline, CDR1 is KGHSH, CDR2 LQKENI. V is TRBV18 and J is TRBJ2-2; D is unclear. The receptor was isolated from a woman younger than 45 in good health. The sequencing sample was made of memory CD4+ T cells sorted from blood. The sample's subset: CD45RA-negative fraction. Written as DNA, the CDR3 is TGTGCCAGCTCACCAGATTTTGAGAGTTTTTGGTACACCGGGGAGCTGTTTTTT. Encoded protein: CASSPDFESFWYTGELFF.